The 4 T cell receptor beta chains in this list originate from one sample, sequenced in a study of technical replicates of blood from a few donors. Profiling relied on immunoSEQ multiplex PCR, and the TCRdb table lists in-frame clones only, not all of them. This table has about 84,000 clones, 95% to 98% appearing once. The sample was T cells isolated from PBMCs. All receptors derive from a human donor in good health.

Only one count was recorded for this clone. V is TRBV5-1 and J is TRBJ2-1; possible D gene TRBD2, 6 bases. Germline V CDR1 and CDR2: SGHRS, YFSETQ. The ends were cut back, 0 bases at V and 8 bases at J, with 18 bases in the middle. The CDR3 has 16 amino acids. In nucleotides, the CDR3 is TGCGCCAGCAGCTTGGGGACGGATTGGGGCGGGGATGAGCAGTTCTTC. The encoded protein is CASSLGTDWGGDEQFF.

CDR3 loop: CASSDDRVDGYTF. In nucleotides, the CDR3 is TGTGCCAGCAGTGACGACCGGGTCGATGGCTACACCTTC. The rearrangement links TRBV6-4 to TRBJ1-2; unclear D gene. CDR1 is MRHNA and CDR2 is SNTAGT in the germline V gene. The CDR3 length is 13 residues. V was pared by 2 bases and J by 6 bases, with 10 bases between.

The V gene is TRBV7-2, the J gene TRBJ1-5; 7 positions match TRBD1. The germline gives CDR1 SGHTA, CDR2 FQGNSA. This CDR3 has 17 amino acids. The V segment lost 4 bases and the J segment 4 bases; nucleotides outside the gene matches: 13. CDR3 protein: CASSSAGGGILNQPQHF. For the CDR3, the DNA is TGTGCCAGCAGCTCCGCAGGGGGTGGAATACTAAATCAGCCCCAGCATTTT.

V and J are TRBV9 and TRBJ2-5; 8 nucleotides line up with TRBD2. This CDR3 has 15 amino acids. The V gene's germline CDR1 is SGDLS and CDR2 YYNGEE. V dropped 0 bases and J dropped 4; count of bases not matched to a gene: 5. CDR3 amino acids: CASSVATSGPETQYF. CDR3 DNA: TGTGCCAGCAGCGTAGCAACTAGCGGACCAGAGACCCAGTACTTC.